These 5 T cell receptor beta chains share one sample of origin, sequenced in a study of spatial heterogeneity in lung cancer (dated by TCRdb to the late 2010s). The library was built by means of 5' RACE. Data came from a NextSeq 500. Through fastp at Q25 and MiXCR, TCRdb rebuilt clones from the public reads, retaining in-frame beta chains. Each entry is one CDR3 protein sequence, shown with its most common DNA and genes. The table for this sample lists about 19,000 distinct CDR3 sequences; about 9.6% of them were counted only once. The ten largest clones add up to less than 25% of the sample. The antigens for these receptors are not known. Results and caveats for the whole study, not just this receptor: A correlation was observed between the number of expanded intratumoral alpha and beta TCRs and the tumor nonsynonymous mutation count.

This specimen's time point label, per the study, means: sample taken at primary tumor resection. Source: lung tumor tissue, taken at surgery. The receptors originated from a female donor with early-stage non-small cell lung cancer.

Concerning this clonotype itself: This beta chain is an unintended read in a library built for alpha chains; its size means little. Written as DNA, the CDR3 is TGCAGCGTTGTTCCAGGGCAGAATGAGCAGTTCTTC. This encodes CSVVPGQNEQFF. The V call is TRBV29-1, the J call TRBJ2-1; D is possibly TRBD1 (5 bases). Germline V gives CDR1 SQVTM, CDR2 ANQGSEA. This CDR3 spans 12 amino acids. Trimming took 4 bases from V and 7 from J, leaving 11 bases between them.

The sample holds many counts of this clonotype. This beta chain turned up in a library designed for alpha chains; as an off-target read, its abundance says little. The chain recombines TRBV5-6 with TRBJ1-1, with TRBD1 matching 8 bases. The J segment lost 2 bases and the V segment lost 3 bases, leaving 6 bases of the junction unmatched. The CDR3 loop spans 15 amino acids. Germline V gene lookup returns CDR1 SGHDT and CDR2 YYEEEE. The CDR3 region is CASSWGTGDNTEAFF. The CDR3 coding sequence is TGTGCCAGCAGCTGGGGGACAGGAGACAACACTGAAGCTTTCTTT.

This clonotype occurred a few times. Being off target in a library aimed at alpha chains, this beta chain has a size of little meaning. The rearrangement uses TRBV28 and TRBJ1-2, with 9 bases fitting TRBD1. This CDR3 is built from 18 residues. V lost 6 bases, J lost 3 bases, and 17 bases stayed unmatched. Germline V gene sequence: CDR1 MDHEN, CDR2 SYDVKM. The chain's CDR3 is CASSWGPQGAPGDYGYTF. CDR3 coding DNA: TGTGCCAGCAGCTGGGGGCCACAGGGGGCGCCAGGGGACTATGGCTACACCTTC.

This clonotype was seen a few times. Being off target in a library aimed at alpha chains, this beta chain has a size of little meaning. The chain carries TRBV7-2 and TRBJ2-7; D not certain. The CDR3 covers 13 residues. Germline V gives CDR1 SGHTA, CDR2 FQGNSA. V shed 1 base and J shed 1 base, with 5 bases lying between them. The CDR3, as DNA: TGTGCCAGCAGCTTAGACCCGTCCTACGAGCAGTACTTC. It translates to CASSLDPSYEQYF.

The table lists this clonotype with many counts. This beta chain turned up in a library designed for alpha chains; as an off-target read, its abundance says little. The V gene is TRBV5-1, the J gene TRBJ2-1; D remains ambiguous. This CDR3 is 14 amino acids long. The V and J ends lost 0 bases and 5 bases respectively, with 9 bases between them. Per the germline V gene, CDR1 is SGHRS and CDR2 is YFSETQ. The CDR3 nucleotides read TGCGCCAGCAGCTTGGACCCCGCGGACAATGAGCAGTTCTTC. Translated: CASSLDPADNEQFF.